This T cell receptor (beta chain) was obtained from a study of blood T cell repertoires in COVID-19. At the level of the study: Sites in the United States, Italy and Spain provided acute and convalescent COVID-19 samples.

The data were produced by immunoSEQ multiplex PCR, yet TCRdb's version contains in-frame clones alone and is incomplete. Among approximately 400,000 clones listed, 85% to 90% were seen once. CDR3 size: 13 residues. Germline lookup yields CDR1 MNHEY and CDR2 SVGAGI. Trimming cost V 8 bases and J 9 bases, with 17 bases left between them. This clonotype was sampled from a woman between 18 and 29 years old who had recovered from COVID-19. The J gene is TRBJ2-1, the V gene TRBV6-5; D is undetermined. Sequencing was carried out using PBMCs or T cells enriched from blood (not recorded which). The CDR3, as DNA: TGTGCCAGCTCCAGACAATTCGCAGGTGAGCAGTTCTTC. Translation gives CASSRQFAGEQFF.